This T cell receptor beta chain was sequenced in a study of a mutant IDH1 vaccine in newly diagnosed glioma. At the level of the study: Treated patients had a mean age of approximately 40 years and a sex split that was around 62% male and about 38% female. The earlier regimen, radiotherapy, temozolomide, or both, was most often both.

This clone was counted once. V lost 0 bases, J lost 1 base, and 12 bases lay in between. Germline CDR1 SGHAT, CDR2 FQNNGV. This CDR3 contains 16 residues. Time point denoted: baseline, week 1 (first vaccination visit). Documented treatment: pre-vaccination baseline after standard-of-care therapy. New WHO grade 3 or 4 astrocytomas that were IDH1-mutant and ATRX-lost occurred in the donors. Here immunoSEQ multiplex PCR was the method, and the copy in TCRdb shows in-frame clones only, minus some. The repertoire has about 92,000 clones, 80% of them found once; the top ten carry approximately 7.9%. The TCR sequence derives from a man aged 35 to 55 with glioma. The input for sequencing was PBMCs, taken from a glioma patient treated with radiotherapy, temozolomide or both. This chain joins TRBV11-2 and TRBJ1-1; D gene unclear. CDR3 DNA: TGTGCCAGCAGCTTAGATTGGGGTGGGGAGAACACTGAAGCTTTCTTT. Translated, it gives CASSLDWGGENTEAFF.